What follows are 2 T cell receptor beta chains derived from one specimen sequenced in a study of shared clonotypes between healthy human individuals. Using immunoSEQ multiplex PCR, the repertoire was profiled, and TCRdb retains in-frame clones only, with some absent. The repertoire includes about 1 million clones, under 80% of them detected once, and roughly 1.5% sits in the top ten. The source material was memory CD4+ T cells sorted from blood. Sample subset: CD45RA-negative fraction. These receptors originate from a man younger than 35 in good health.

The DNA for the CDR3 is TGTGCCAGCAGCCCACTAACAGGGTTCCACGAGCAGTACTTC. Encoded protein: CASSPLTGFHEQYF. This rearrangement joins TRBV5-5 to TRBJ2-7, with D possibly TRBD1 on 6 matching bases. CDR3 size: 14 residues. V lost 4 bases and J 5 bases, leaving 16 bases between the germline ends. In germline, CDR1 is SGHKS, CDR2 YYEKEE (reference sequence).

The chain is built from TRBV14 and TRBJ2-3; no definite D call. Trimming took off 4 bases at V and 1 base at J, with 12 bases between the two ends. The CDR3 is made up of 15 amino acids. Per the germline V gene, CDR1 is SGHDN and CDR2 is FVKESK. DNA for the CDR3: TGTGCCAGCAGCCCTCTGGGGTTGGGCACAGATACGCAGTATTTT. It encodes CASSPLGLGTDTQYF.